Following are 5 T cell receptor beta chains from one sample sequenced in a study of T cell changes during pregnancy in multiple sclerosis. Sequenced by immunoSEQ multiplex PCR; TCRdb stores in-frame clones only, minus some. The sample includes 50,000 to 75,000 clones, 91% of them seen just once. Sequences were derived from peripheral blood, sampled after pregnancy. The receptor set was obtained from a female donor in good health, enrolled as a control in a pregnancy study.

V is TRBV10-3 and J is TRBJ2-3; 7 bases align to TRBD1. The CDR3 contains 13 residues. Germline-derived CDR1 and CDR2 are ENHRY and SYGVKD. V was clipped by 6 bases and J by 5 bases; unmatched bases: 5. The CDR3: CAISLTGEDTQYF. CDR3 in DNA: TGTGCCATCAGCCTAACAGGGGAAGATACGCAGTATTTT.

The CDR3 DNA is TGTGCCAGCAGCAGGGAAACGAACAATGAGCAGTTCTTC. It specifies CASSRETNNEQFF. The rearrangement links TRBV6-4 to TRBJ2-1; tentative D call: TRBD1 (5 bases). The CDR3 totals 13 residues. Germline V gene lookup returns CDR1 MRHNA and CDR2 SNTAGT. The V end lost 6 bases, the J end lost 5 bases, and 11 bases lay between the germline ends.

The chain combines TRBV6-1 with TRBJ1-3; perhaps TRBD1 as D (5 bases). CDR3 length: 14 residues. CDR1 is MNHNS, CDR2 SASEGT, per germline. V dropped 5 bases and J dropped 3 bases, with 11 bases sitting between them. CDR3 bases: TGTGCCAGCAGTCCCGACAGCCGTGGAAACACCATATATTTT. Translation gives CASSPDSRGNTIYF.

J is TRBJ2-1 and V is TRBV5-1; no firm D call. CDR3 length equals 13 residues. Trimming cost V 4 bases and J 5 bases, with 10 bases left between them. CDR1 is SGHRS and CDR2 is YFSETQ in the germline V gene. The CDR3 DNA reads TGCGCCAGCAGCCAGACTCAAGACAATGAGCAGTTCTTC. Its protein is CASSQTQDNEQFF.

The rearrangement links TRBV10-3 to TRBJ2-5; no clear D gene. This CDR3 contains 12 residues. Trimming removed 2 bases from V and 1 base from J, with 2 bases in between. Germline CDR1 reads ENHRY; CDR2 reads SYGVKD. DNA for the CDR3: TGTGCCATCAGTGAGCGCCAAGAGACCCAGTACTTC. Protein product: CAISERQETQYF.